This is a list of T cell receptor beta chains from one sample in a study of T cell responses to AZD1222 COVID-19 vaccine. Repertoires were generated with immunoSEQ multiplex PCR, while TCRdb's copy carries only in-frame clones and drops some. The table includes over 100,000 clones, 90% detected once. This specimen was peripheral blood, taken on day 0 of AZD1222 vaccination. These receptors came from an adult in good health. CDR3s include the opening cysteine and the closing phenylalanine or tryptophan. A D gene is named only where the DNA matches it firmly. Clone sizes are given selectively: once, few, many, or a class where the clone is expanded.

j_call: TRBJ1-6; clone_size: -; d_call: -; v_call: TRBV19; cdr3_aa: CASSEALGRENSPLHF; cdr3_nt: TGTGCCAGTAGTGAGGCTTTGGGCAGAGAGAATTCACCCCTCCACTTT
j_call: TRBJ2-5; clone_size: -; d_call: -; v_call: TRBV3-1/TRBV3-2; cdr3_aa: CASSQQIQETQYF; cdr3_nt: TGTGCCAGCAGCCAGCAGATCCAAGAGACCCAGTACTTC
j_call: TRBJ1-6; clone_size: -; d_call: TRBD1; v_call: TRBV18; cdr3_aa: CASSRGQEVYNSPLHF; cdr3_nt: TGTGCCAGCTCAAGGGGACAGGAGGTCTATAATTCACCCCTCCACTTT
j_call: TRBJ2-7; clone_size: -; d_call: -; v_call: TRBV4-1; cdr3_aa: CASSRGTDYEQYF; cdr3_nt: TGCGCCAGCAGCCGTGGGACGGATTACGAGCAGTACTTC
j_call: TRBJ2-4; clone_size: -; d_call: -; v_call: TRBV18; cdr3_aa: CASSPRGQAKNIQYF; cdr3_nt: TGTGCCAGCTCACCTAGGGGTCAAGCCAAAAACATTCAGTACTTC
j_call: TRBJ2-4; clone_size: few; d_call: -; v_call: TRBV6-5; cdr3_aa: CASGSVGAKNIQYF; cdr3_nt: TGTGCCAGCGGCTCCGTGGGGGCCAAGAACATTCAGTACTTC
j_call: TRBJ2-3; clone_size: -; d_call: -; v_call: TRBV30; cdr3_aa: CAWSSSGRLGLDTQYF; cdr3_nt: TGTGCCTGGAGTAGTTCGGGACGGCTAGGTTTAGATACGCAGTATTTT
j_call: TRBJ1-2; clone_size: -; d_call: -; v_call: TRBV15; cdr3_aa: CATSRERVPNYGYTF; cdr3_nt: TGTGCCACCAGCAGAGAGAGGGTTCCTAACTATGGCTACACCTTC
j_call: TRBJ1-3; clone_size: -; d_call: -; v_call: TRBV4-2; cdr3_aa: CASSQERGAHGNTIYF; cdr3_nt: TGTGCCAGCAGCCAAGAAAGGGGGGCGCATGGAAACACCATATATTTT
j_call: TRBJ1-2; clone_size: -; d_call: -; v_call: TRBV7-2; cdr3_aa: CASSPGRGFYGYTF; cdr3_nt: TGTGCCAGCAGCCCCGGCCGCGGGTTCTATGGCTACACCTTC
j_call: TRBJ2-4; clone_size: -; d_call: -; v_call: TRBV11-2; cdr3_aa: CASSLEGGGIQYF; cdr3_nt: TGTGCCAGCAGCTTAGAAGGTGGTGGAATTCAGTACTTC
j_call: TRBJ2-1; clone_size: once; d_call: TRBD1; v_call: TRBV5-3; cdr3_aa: CAMWTGVYNEQFF; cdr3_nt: TGTGCCATGTGGACAGGGGTCTACAATGAGCAGTTCTTC
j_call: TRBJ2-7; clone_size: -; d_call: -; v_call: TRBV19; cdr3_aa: CASREEGSGSYEQYF; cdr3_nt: TGTGCCAGTAGGGAGGAGGGTTCCGGTTCCTACGAGCAGTACTTC
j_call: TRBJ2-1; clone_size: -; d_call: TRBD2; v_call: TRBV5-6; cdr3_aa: CASSAGLADYNEQFF; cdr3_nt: TGTGCCAGCAGCGCGGGACTAGCGGACTACAATGAGCAGTTCTTC
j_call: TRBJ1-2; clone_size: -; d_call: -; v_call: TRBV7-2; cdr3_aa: CASSLIRDGYTF; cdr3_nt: TGTGCCAGCAGCTTAATAAGAGACGGCTACACCTTC
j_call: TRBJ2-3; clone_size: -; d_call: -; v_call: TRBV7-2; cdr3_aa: CASSSHRADTQYF; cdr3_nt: TGTGCCAGCAGCTCCCACAGGGCAGATACGCAGTATTTT
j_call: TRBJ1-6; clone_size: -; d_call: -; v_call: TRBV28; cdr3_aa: CASSSLGSPLHF; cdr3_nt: TGTGCCAGCAGTTCCTTGGGGTCCCCCCTCCACTTT
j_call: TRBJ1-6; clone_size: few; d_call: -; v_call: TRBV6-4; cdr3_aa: CASSDRDNSPLHF; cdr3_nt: TGTGCCAGCAGTGACAGGGATAATTCACCCCTCCACTTT
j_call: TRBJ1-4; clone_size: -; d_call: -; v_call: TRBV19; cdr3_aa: CASSSGVPRTNEKLFF; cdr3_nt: TGTGCCAGTTCCTCAGGGGTTCCCAGAACTAATGAAAAACTGTTTTTT
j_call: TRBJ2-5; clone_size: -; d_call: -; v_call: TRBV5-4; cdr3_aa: CASSASGSEGETQYF; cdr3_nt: TGTGCCAGCAGCGCCTCGGGCTCAGAAGGAGAGACCCAGTACTTC
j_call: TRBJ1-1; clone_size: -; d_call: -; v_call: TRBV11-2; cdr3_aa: CASSLVGLGKMNTEAFF; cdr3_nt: TGTGCCAGCAGCTTAGTCGGATTGGGCAAAATGAACACTGAAGCTTTCTTT
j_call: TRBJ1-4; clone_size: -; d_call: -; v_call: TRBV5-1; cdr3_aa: CASSPSGASRTNEKLFF; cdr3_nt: TGCGCCAGCAGCCCTTCCGGGGCCAGTCGGACTAATGAAAAACTGTTTTTT
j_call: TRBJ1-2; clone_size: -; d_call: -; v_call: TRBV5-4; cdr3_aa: CASSLATGTNFYGYTF; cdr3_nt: TGTGCCAGCAGCTTGGCCACGGGGACTAATTTCTATGGCTACACCTTC
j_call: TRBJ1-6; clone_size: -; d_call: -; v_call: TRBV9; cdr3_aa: CASSVGAPHSPLHF; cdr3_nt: TGTGCCAGCAGCGTAGGGGCCCCCCATTCACCCCTCCACTTT
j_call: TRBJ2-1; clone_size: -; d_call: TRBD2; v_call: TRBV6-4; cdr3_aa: CASSDSGTSYNEQFF; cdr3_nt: TGTGCCAGCAGTGATAGCGGGACTTCCTACAATGAGCAGTTCTTC
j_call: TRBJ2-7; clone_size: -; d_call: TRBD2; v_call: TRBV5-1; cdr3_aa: CASKLAGAYEQYF; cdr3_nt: TGCGCCAGCAAACTAGCGGGAGCCTACGAGCAGTACTTC
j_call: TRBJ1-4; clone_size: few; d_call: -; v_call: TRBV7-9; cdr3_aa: CASSLGGGAQEKLFF; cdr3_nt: TGTGCCAGCAGCTTAGGGGGCGGGGCCCAAGAAAAACTGTTTTTT
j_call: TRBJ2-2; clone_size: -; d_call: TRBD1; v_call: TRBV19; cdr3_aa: CASSSTGGAIGELFF; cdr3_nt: TGTGCCAGTAGTTCGACAGGGGGCGCAATCGGGGAGCTGTTTTTT
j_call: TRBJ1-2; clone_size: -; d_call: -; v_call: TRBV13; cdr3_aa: CASSSGGVEHLAGVYTF; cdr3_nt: TGTGCCAGCAGCTCCGGGGGGGTAGAGCACCTCGCCGGCGTCTACACCTTC
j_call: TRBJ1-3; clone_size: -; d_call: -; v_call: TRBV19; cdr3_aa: CASSIGTSGNTIYF; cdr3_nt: TGTGCCAGTAGTATTGGGACATCTGGAAACACCATATATTTT
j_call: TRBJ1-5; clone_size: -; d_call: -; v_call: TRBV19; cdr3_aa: CASHTGVPYSNQPQHF; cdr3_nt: TGTGCCAGCCATACCGGCGTCCCGTATAGCAATCAGCCCCAGCATTTT
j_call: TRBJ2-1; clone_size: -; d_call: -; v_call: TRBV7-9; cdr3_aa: CASSLVVGAANEQFF; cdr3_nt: TGTGCCAGCAGCTTAGTCGTGGGGGCCGCCAATGAGCAGTTCTTC
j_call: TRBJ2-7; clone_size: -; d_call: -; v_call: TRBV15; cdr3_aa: CATSRDFGLTYEQYF; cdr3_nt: TGTGCCACCAGCAGAGATTTCGGGTTAACCTACGAGCAGTACTTC
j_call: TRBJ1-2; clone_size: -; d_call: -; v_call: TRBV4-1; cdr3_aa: CASSQVRHGFDYGYTF; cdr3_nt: TGCGCCAGCAGCCAAGTACGACATGGTTTTGACTATGGCTACACCTTC
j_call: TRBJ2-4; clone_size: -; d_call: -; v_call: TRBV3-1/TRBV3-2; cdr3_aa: CASSRSLGDKNIQYF; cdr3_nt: TGTGCCAGCAGCCGTTCGCTAGGGGACAAAAACATTCAGTACTTC
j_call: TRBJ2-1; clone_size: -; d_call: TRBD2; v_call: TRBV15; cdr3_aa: CATSREREGPNEQFF; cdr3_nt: TGTGCCACCAGCCGTGAGCGGGAGGGCCCCAATGAGCAGTTCTTC
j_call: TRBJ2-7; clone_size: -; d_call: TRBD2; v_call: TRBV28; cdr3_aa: CASSLSRGGEQYF; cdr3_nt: TGTGCCAGCAGTTTATCCCGGGGAGGGGAGCAGTACTTC
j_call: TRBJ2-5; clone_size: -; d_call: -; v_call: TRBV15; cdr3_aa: CATSRLVQETQYF; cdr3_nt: TGTGCCACCAGCAGACTGGTCCAAGAGACCCAGTACTTC
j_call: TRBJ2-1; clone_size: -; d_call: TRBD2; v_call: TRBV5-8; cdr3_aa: CASGRTGRAPEQFF; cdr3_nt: TGTGCCAGCGGACGGACTGGGAGGGCGCCTGAGCAGTTCTTC
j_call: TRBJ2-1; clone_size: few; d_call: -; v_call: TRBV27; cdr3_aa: CASSFLPLSGSSYNEQFF; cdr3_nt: TGTGCCAGCAGTTTTCTCCCTTTGAGCGGAAGCTCCTACAATGAGCAGTTCTTC
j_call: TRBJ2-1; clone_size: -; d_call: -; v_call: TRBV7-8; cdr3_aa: CASSPGNEQFF; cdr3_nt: TGTGCCAGCAGCCCAGGCAATGAGCAGTTCTTC
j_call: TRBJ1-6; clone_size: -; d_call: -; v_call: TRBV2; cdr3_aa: CASGNGGFAYNSPLHF; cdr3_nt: TGTGCCAGCGGAAACGGAGGGTTCGCCTATAATTCACCCCTCCACTTT
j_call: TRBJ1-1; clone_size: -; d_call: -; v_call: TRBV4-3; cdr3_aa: CASSQVGTKGAPAF; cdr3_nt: TGCGCCAGCAGCCAAGTGGGGACGAAAGGGGCCCCGGCATTT
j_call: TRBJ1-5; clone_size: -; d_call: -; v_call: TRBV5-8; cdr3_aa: CASSWGEYNQPQHF; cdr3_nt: TGTGCCAGCAGCTGGGGGGAGTATAATCAGCCCCAGCATTTT
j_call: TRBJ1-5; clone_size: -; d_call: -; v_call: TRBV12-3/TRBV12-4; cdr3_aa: CASSSRQYQPQHF; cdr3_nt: TGTGCCAGCAGTTCCCGACAGTATCAGCCCCAGCATTTT
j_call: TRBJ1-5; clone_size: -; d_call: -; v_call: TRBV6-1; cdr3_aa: CASSEWAGLRTVGNQPQHF; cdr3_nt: TGTGCCAGCAGTGAATGGGCAGGCCTGAGAACAGTGGGCAATCAGCCCCAGCATTTT
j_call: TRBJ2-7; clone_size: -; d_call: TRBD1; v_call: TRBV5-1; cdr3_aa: CASSPDPGQGYEQYF; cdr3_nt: TGCGCCAGCAGCCCAGACCCGGGACAGGGCTACGAGCAGTACTTC
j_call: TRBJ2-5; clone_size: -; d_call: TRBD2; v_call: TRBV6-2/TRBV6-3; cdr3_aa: CASSYSMGLAEQETQYF; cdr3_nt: TGTGCCAGCAGTTACTCGATGGGGCTAGCGGAACAAGAGACCCAGTACTTC
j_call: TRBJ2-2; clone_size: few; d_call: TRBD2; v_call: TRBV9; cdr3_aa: CASSVSLRERTGELFF; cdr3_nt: TGTGCCAGCAGCGTATCTTTGCGGGAGAGAACCGGGGAGCTGTTTTTT
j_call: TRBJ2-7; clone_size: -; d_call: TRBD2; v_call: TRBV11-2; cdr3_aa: CASSLSTGGGASYEQYF; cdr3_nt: TGTGCCAGCAGCTTAAGTACGGGCGGGGGAGCGTCCTACGAGCAGTACTTC
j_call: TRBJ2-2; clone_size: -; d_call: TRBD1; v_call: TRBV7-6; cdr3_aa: CASGPTGTGTTGELFF; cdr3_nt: TGTGCCAGCGGACCCACGGGGACAGGGACCACCGGGGAGCTGTTTTTT
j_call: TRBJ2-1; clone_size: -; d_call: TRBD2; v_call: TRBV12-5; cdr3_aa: CASGLVISRREGRGNEQFF; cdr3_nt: TGTGCTAGTGGTTTGGTCATCTCTCGGCGGGAGGGAAGGGGCAATGAGCAGTTCTTC
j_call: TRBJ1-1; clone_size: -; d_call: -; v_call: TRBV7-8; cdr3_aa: CASSLGGRGNTEAFF; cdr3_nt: TGTGCCAGCAGCTTAGGTGGCAGGGGGAACACTGAAGCTTTCTTT
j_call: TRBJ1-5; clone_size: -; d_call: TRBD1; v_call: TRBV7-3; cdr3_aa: CASRPGQEQNQPQHF; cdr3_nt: TGTGCCAGCAGACCCGGACAGGAGCAAAATCAGCCCCAGCATTTT
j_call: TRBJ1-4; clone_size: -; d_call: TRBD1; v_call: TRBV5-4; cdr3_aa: CASSLSGQGSREKLFF; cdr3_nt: TGTGCCAGCAGCTTGTCCGGACAGGGGTCGAGGGAAAAACTGTTTTTT
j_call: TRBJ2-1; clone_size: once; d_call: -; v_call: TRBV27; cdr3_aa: CASMGPSSYNEQFF; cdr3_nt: TGTGCCAGCATGGGGCCGAGCTCCTACAATGAGCAGTTCTTC
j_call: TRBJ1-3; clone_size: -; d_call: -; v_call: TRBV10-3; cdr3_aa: CAMGSGGLSTGNTIYF; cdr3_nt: TGTGCCATGGGATCCGGGGGACTTTCTACTGGAAACACCATATATTTT